Below, 19 T cell receptor beta chains from the same sample are listed, as sequenced in a study of memory CD4+ T cells and cytomegalovirus serostatus. The sort gate was single viable CD3+CD4+CD8-CD45RO+ cells for memory CD4+ T cells. Only in-frame clones appear in the TCRdb table, and some are missing; sequencing was by immunoSEQ multiplex PCR. Of approximately 47,000 clones listed, just under 80% were seen once; the top ten hold 0.94%. Sequencing was done on a sample of memory CD4+ T cells from blood. These receptors were taken from an adult in good health and CMV-seronegative.

The V call is TRBV10-3, the J call TRBJ1-5; TRBD1 might be the D (5 bases). This CDR3 comprises 13 residues. Trimming pared 8 bases from V and 6 bases from J, leaving 14 bases between. Germline CDR1 reads ENHRY; CDR2 reads SYGVKD. The CDR3 DNA follows: TGTGCCATCGGGGCTGAAGTTACTCAGCCCCAGCATTTT. It codes for CAIGAEVTQPQHF.

The gene calls are TRBV7-6 and TRBJ1-2; 9 positions agree with TRBD1. CDR3 length: 16 residues. The V segment lost 0 bases and the J segment 5 bases; nucleotides outside the gene matches: 7. Germline V lookup: CDR1 SGHVS, CDR2 FNYEAQ. The CDR3 protein is CASSLAGTGPLYGYTF. Written as DNA, the CDR3 is TGTGCCAGCAGCTTAGCAGGGACAGGGCCTTTATATGGCTACACCTTC.

The table lists this clone with a few counts. This rearrangement joins TRBV27 to TRBJ2-7; D not certain. Germline CDR1 is MNHEY and CDR2 is SMNVEV (reference sequence). V was shortened by 4 bases and J by 2 bases, with 12 bases between the two germline ends. This CDR3 has 14 residues. The CDR3: CASSSGPPTYEQYF. The CDR3 nucleotides read TGTGCCAGCAGTTCTGGCCCCCCAACCTACGAGCAGTACTTC.

This sequence joins TRBV7-9 and TRBJ2-3, with D unresolved. CDR1 and CDR2 from the germline V gene are SEHNR and FQNEAQ (reference sequence). The CDR3 covers 15 residues. V lost 7 bases, J lost 1 base, and 15 bases lay in between. The CDR3 bases are TGTGCCAGCAACACTGCAACCGGGCGCACAGATACGCAGTATTTT. Residues: CASNTATGRTDTQYF. Supplemented by reference TRBV7-9 and TRBJ2-3, the full variable domain reads DTGVSQNPRHKITKRGQNVTFRCDPISEHNRLYWYRQTLGQGPEFLTYFQNEAQLEKSRLLSDRFSAERPKGSFSTLEIQRTEQGDSAMYLCASNTATGRTDTQYFGPGTRLTVL.

This rearrangement joins TRBV5-1 to TRBJ2-3, with 10 bases fitting TRBD2. The V gene's germline CDR1 is SGHRS and CDR2 YFSETQ. The CDR3 loop spans 15 amino acids. V was pared by 6 bases and J by 0 bases, with 4 bases of the junction left unmatched. The CDR3 nucleotides read TGCGCCAGCATGGCTAGCGGGGGCAGCACAGATACGCAGTATTTT. Its protein product is CASMASGGSTDTQYF. Based on the CDR3 plus reference TRBV5-1 and TRBJ2-3, the full variable domain is KAGVTQTPRYLIKTRGQQVTLSCSPISGHRSVSWYQQTPGQGLQFLFEYFSETQRNKGNFPGRFSGRQFSNSRSEMNVSTLELGDSALYLCASMASGGSTDTQYFGPGTRLTVL.

The CDR3 nucleotides are TGTGCCAGCAGCTTAACCGGGGGGGCGAACACTGAAGCTTTCTTT. It encodes CASSLTGGANTEAFF. V usage is TRBV7-3 and J usage is TRBJ1-1; D is perhaps TRBD1 (6 bases). The CDR3 has 15 amino acids. Germline loops: CDR1 SGHTA, CDR2 FQGTGA. The V end lost 0 bases, the J end lost 1 base, and 9 bases lay between the germline ends.

This clone came up once. J is TRBJ1-6 and V is TRBV4-1; 7 positions agree with TRBD1. The CDR3 loop spans 16 amino acids. The V and J ends lost 1 base and 8 bases, in that order; junction bases with no gene match: 8. Germline CDR1 and CDR2: MGHRA and YSYEKL. The CDR3 sequence: CASSQGQGRWDSPLHF. CDR3 DNA: TGCGCCAGCAGCCAAGGACAGGGCCGGTGGGATTCACCCCTCCACTTT.

The rearrangement uses TRBV18 and TRBJ1-4, with D hard to call. The V gene lost 3 bases and the J gene lost 7 bases, with 15 bases spanning the gap. This CDR3 comprises 15 residues. The germline gives CDR1 KGHSH, CDR2 LQKENI. CDR3 DNA sequence: TGTGCCAGCTCACCTAGCTTGGGAAGGCTTGAAAAACTGTTTTTT. Its translation: CASSPSLGRLEKLFF. Using reference TRBV18 and TRBJ1-4 for the parts outside the CDR3, the full variable domain is NAGVMQNPRHLVRRRGQEARLRCSPMKGHSHVYWYRQLPEEGLKFMVYLQKENIIDESGMPKERFSAEFPKEGPSILRIQQVVRGDSAAYFCASSPSLGRLEKLFFGSGTQLSVL.

V is TRBV29-1 and J is TRBJ2-5; the D gene could be TRBD1 or TRBD2 (6 bases each). Deletions cut 6 bases from V and 5 bases from J, with 16 bases between. CDR3 size: 13 residues. Germline V gene lookup returns CDR1 SQVTM and CDR2 ANQGSEA. As DNA, the CDR3 is TGCAGCGTCGAGGGGGGACCGGGGGAGACCCAGTACTTC. Translated: CSVEGGPGETQYF. Based on the CDR3 plus reference TRBV29-1 and TRBJ2-5, the full variable domain is SAVISQKPSRDICQRGTSLTIQCQVDSQVTMMFWYRQQPGQSLTLIATANQGSEATYESGFVIDKFPISRPNLTFSTLTVSNMSPEDSSIYLCSVEGGPGETQYFGPGTRLLVL.

The chain has TRBV6-6 and TRBJ1-3; TRBD1 agrees at 8 bases. This CDR3 is built from 16 residues. CDR1 MNHNY and CDR2 SVGAGI come from the germline V gene (reference sequence). J gave up 3 bases and V 5 bases, and 9 bases lay outside the gene matches. CDR3 sequence reads: CASSHPDRVGGNTIYF. The CDR3 DNA follows: TGTGCCAGCAGTCACCCGGACAGGGTCGGTGGAAACACCATATATTTT.

This clone was picked up a small number of times. This sequence joins TRBV2 and TRBJ1-5; D unclear. Trimming stripped 4 bases from V and 2 bases from J, with 9 bases between. There are 14 residues in the CDR3. Germline loops: CDR1 SNHLY, CDR2 FYNNEI. The CDR3 DNA sequence: TGTGCCAGCAGTGTCGAACGGGGCAATCAGCCCCAGCATTTT. Translated: CASSVERGNQPQHF.

The rearrangement joins TRBV6-6 to TRBJ1-5; D unclear. The germline V gene encodes CDR1 MNHNY and CDR2 SVGAGI (reference sequence). Trimming cost V 6 bases and J 3 bases, with 6 bases left between them. CDR3 length: 12 amino acids. The CDR3 DNA reads TGTGCCAGCAGCGTCCCCAATCAGCCCCAGCATTTT. It is translated as CASSVPNQPQHF.

In DNA form, the CDR3 reads TGTGCCAGCAGCTTACCACCACCCCAAGAGACCCAGTACTTC. The encoded protein is CASSLPPPQETQYF. The chain has TRBV7-2 and TRBJ2-5, with unresolved D. The CDR3 is 14 amino acids. Between the trimmed V and J ends, which lost 2 bases and 1 base, there was a span of 8 bases. The germline V gene has CDR1 SGHTA and CDR2 FQGNSA.

The chain links TRBV11-3 to TRBJ2-3; maybe TRBD2 (6 bases). V lost 5 bases, J lost 5 bases, and 14 bases lay in between. The CDR3 totals 14 residues. Germline V gene sequence: CDR1 SGHNT, CDR2 YENEEA. The CDR3 DNA reads TGTGCCAGCAGCCTCGGAGGGCCGAAAGATACGCAGTATTTT. Translated: CASSLGGPKDTQYF.

The J gene is TRBJ2-7, the V gene TRBV6-6, with 10 bases aligning to TRBD1. The length of the CDR3 is 14 residues. Germline loops: CDR1 MNHNY, CDR2 SVGAGI (reference sequence). With V trimmed by 10 bases and J by 5 bases, 11 bases remained unmatched. The DNA for the CDR3 is TGTGCCACCTCCCCCCGGGACAGGGGAAACGAGCAGTACTTC. It specifies CATSPRDRGNEQYF.

This clone was counted once. The chain links TRBV25-1 to TRBJ1-2, with TRBD1 as a possible D gene (6 bases). Germline V gene data show CDR1 as MGHDK and CDR2 as SYGVNS. V was trimmed by 3 bases and J by 8 bases, leaving 16 bases between them. The CDR3 sequence is 14 residues long. DNA for the CDR3: TGTGCCAGCAGTGAGGGCGGGGGGCGGAGGGGCTACACCTTC. Its translation: CASSEGGGRRGYTF.

The CDR3 sequence: CASSRRTGARTDTQYF. In nucleotides, the CDR3 is TGTGCCAGCAGCCGGAGGACAGGGGCGCGGACAGATACGCAGTATTTT. V gene TRBV11-1 combines with J gene TRBJ2-3; TRBD1 matches 9 bases. CDR3 size: 16 residues. Germline V lookup: CDR1 SGHAT, CDR2 FQDESV (reference sequence). V gave up 5 bases and J gave up 3 bases; unmatched junction bases: 9.

This clone was seen only a few times. V is TRBV29-1 and J is TRBJ1-1; possibly TRBD1 for D (5 bases). Germline-derived CDR1 and CDR2 are SQVTM and ANQGSEA. The CDR3 loop spans 11 amino acids. Trimming removed 4 bases from V and 7 bases from J, with 10 bases in between. The CDR3 bases are TGCAGCGTTGCTGTACAGGTTGAAGCTTTCTTT. This codes for CSVAVQVEAFF.

This chain connects TRBV7-3 to TRBJ2-7; perhaps TRBD1 as D (7 bases). CDR1 and CDR2 (germline): SGHTA, FQGTGA. CDR3 size: 12 residues. Trimming took off 6 bases at V and 6 bases at J, with 12 bases between the two ends. In DNA, the CDR3 is TGTGCCAGCAGTCCGCAGGGGGGCGAGCAGTACTTC. It yields the protein CASSPQGGEQYF.